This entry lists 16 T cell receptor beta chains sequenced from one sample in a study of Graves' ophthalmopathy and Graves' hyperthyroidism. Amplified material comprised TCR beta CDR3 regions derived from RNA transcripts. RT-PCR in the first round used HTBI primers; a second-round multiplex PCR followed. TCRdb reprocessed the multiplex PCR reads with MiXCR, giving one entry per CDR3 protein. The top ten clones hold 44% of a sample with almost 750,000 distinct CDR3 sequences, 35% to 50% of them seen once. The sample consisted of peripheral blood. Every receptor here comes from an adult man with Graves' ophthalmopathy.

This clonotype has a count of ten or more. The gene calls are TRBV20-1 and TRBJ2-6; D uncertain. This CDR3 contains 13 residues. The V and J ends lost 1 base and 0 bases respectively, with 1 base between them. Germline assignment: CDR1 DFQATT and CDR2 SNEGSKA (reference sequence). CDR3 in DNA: TGCAGTGCTAGAGCCTCTGGGGCCAACGTCCTGACTTTC. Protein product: CSARASGANVLTF.

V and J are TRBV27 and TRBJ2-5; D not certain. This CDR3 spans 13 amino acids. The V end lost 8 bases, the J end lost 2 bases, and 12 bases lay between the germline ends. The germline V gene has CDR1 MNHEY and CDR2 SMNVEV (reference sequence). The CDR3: CASGSSTQETQYF. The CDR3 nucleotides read TGTGCCAGCGGCTCGTCAACGCAAGAGACCCAGTACTTC.

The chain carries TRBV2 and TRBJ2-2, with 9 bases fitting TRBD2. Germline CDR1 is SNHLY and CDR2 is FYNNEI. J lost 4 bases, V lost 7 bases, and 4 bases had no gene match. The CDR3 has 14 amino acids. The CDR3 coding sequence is TGTGCCAGCATTGCGGGGGGGCGCACCGGGGAGCTGTTTTTT. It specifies CASIAGGRTGELFF. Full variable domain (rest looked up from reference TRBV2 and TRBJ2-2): EPEVTQTPSHQVTQMGQEVILRCVPISNHLYFYWYRQILGQKVEFLVSFYNNEISEKSEIFDDQFSVERPDGSNFTLKIRSTKLEDSAMYFCASIAGGRTGELFFGEGSRLTVL.

CDR3 nucleotides: TGTGCCAGCAGTCCAAGACAGGGCCAGAACTATGGCTACACCTTC. Residues: CASSPRQGQNYGYTF. The rearrangement joins TRBV25-1 to TRBJ1-2, with 7 positions matching TRBD1. V was pared by 5 bases and J by 2 bases, with 8 bases of the junction left unmatched. CDR3 length: 15 amino acids. CDR1 MGHDK and CDR2 SYGVNS come from the germline V gene.

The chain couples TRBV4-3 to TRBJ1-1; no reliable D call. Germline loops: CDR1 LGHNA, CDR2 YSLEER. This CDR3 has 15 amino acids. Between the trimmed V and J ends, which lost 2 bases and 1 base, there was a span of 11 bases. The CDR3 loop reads CASSQTYTANTEAFF. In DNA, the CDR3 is TGCGCCAGCAGCCAAACCTATACAGCGAACACTGAAGCTTTCTTT.

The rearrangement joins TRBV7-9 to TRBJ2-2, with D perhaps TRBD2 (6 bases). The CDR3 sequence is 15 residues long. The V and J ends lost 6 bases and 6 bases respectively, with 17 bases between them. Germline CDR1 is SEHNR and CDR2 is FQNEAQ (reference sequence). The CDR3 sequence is CASRPEAGIPGELFF. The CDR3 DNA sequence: TGTGCCAGCAGGCCGGAGGCGGGGATTCCCGGGGAGCTGTTTTTT.

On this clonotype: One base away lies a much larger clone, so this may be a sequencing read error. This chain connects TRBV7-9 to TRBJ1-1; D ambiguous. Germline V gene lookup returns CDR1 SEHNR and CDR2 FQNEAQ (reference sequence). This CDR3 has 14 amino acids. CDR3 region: CAGSLSVLNTEAFF. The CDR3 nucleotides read TGTGCCGGCAGCTTATCAGTTTTGAACACTGAAGCTTTCTTT.

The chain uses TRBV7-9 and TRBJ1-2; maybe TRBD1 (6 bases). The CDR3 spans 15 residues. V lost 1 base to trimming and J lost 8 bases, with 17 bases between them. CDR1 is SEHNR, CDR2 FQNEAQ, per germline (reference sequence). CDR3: CASSLERGQGTGYTF. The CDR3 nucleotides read TGTGCCAGCAGCTTAGAACGGGGGCAGGGAACCGGCTACACCTTC.

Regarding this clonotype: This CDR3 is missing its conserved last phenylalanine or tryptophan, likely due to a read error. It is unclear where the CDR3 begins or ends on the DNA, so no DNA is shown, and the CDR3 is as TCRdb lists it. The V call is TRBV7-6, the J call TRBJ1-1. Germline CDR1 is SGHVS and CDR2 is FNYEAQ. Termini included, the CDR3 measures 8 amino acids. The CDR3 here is CASSLASL.

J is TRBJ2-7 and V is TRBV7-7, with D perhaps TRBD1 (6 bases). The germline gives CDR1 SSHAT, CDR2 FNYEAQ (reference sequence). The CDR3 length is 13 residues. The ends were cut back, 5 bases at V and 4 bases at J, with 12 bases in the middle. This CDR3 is CASSKGQNYEQYF. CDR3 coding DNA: TGTGCCAGCAGCAAAGGACAGAATTACGAGCAGTACTTC.

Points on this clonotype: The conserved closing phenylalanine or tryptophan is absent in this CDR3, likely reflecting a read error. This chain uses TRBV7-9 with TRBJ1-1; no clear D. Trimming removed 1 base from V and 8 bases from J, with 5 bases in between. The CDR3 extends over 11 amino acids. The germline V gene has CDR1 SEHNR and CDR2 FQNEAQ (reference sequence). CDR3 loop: CASSLGGEAFL. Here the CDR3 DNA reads TGTGCCAGCAGCTTAGGGGGAGAAGCTTTCCTT.

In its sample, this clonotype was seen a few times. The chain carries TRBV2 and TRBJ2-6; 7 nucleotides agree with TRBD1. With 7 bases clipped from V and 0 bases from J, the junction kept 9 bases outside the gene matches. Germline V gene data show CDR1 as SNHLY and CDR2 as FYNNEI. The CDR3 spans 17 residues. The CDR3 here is CASNSGRGSSGANVLTF. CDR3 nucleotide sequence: TGTGCCAGCAATTCAGGCAGGGGGAGCTCTGGGGCCAACGTCCTGACTTTC.

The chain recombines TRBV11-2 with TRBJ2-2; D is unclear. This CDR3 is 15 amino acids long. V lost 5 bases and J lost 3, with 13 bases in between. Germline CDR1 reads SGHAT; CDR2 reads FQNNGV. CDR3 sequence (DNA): TGTGCCAGCAGCCACGCCGGGCCTGACACCGGGGAGCTGTTTTTT. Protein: CASSHAGPDTGELFF. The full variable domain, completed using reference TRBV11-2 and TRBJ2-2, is EAGVAQSPRYKIIEKRQSVAFWCNPISGHATLYWYQQILGQGPKLLIQFQNNGVVDDSQLPKDRFSAERLKGVDSTLKIQPAKLEDSAVYLCASSHAGPDTGELFFGEGSRLTVL.

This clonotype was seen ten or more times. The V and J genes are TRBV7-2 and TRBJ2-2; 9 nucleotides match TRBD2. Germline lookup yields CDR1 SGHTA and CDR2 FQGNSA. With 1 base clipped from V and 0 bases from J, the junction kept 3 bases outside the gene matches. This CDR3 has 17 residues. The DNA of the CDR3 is TGTGCCAGCAGCTTAGTAGGACTAGCGCCGAACACCGGGGAGCTGTTTTTT. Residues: CASSLVGLAPNTGELFF.

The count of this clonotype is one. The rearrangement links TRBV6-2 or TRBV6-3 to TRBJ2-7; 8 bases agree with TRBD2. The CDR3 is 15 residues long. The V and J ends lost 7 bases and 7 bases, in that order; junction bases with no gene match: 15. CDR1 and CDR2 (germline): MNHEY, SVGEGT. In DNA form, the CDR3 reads TGTGCCAGCACTTCGCCGGGACTAGGCCTTCGAGAGCAGTACTTC. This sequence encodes CASTSPGLGLREQYF.

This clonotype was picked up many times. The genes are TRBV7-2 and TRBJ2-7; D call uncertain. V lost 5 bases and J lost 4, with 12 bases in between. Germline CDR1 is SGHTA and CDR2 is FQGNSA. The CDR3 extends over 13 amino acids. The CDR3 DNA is TGTGCCAGCAGCGTTGGCCGGCGGTACGAGCAGTACTTC. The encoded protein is CASSVGRRYEQYF.